The 22 T cell receptor beta chains reported below all come from one sample, sequenced in a study of blood T cells in healthy people across ages. Primed by a sample-barcoded 5' primer and a J-beta primer mix, a second PCR proceeded for 7 to 11 cycles. TCRdb reprocessed the 5' RACE reads via MiXCR and lists one record per CDR3 protein. The sample lists about 1.7 million distinct CDR3 sequences, 28% occurring once. Input material: blood. These receptor sequences come from a woman in her thirties in good health.

This clonotype was seen repeatedly, ten times or more. This chain joins TRBV2 and TRBJ2-5; D might be TRBD1 or TRBD2, each matching 5 bases. The V gene lost 6 bases and the J gene lost 2 bases, with 13 bases spanning the gap. Germline lookup yields CDR1 SNHLY and CDR2 FYNNEI. The CDR3 is 14 amino acids. The CDR3, as DNA: TGTGCCAGCAGAGAGAGGGGCAGGCAAGAGACCCAGTACTTC. The encoded protein is CASRERGRQETQYF.

This clonotype was picked up a small number of times. This sequence joins TRBV12-3 or TRBV12-4 and TRBJ2-3; D gene ambiguous. Trimming removed 7 bases at V and 8 bases at J, with 10 bases between. The CDR3 consists of 11 residues. CDR3 sequence reads: CASTLGSTQYF. The CDR3 region has the DNA TGTGCCAGCACCTTAGGCAGTACGCAGTATTTT.

Only a few counts were recorded for this clonotype. The CDR3 nucleotides are TGCAGTGCTCCCGAGGGCAACATTCAGTACTTC. Its translation is CSAPEGNIQYF. This sequence joins TRBV20-1 and TRBJ2-4; tentatively, D is TRBD2 (5 bases). V gave up 5 bases and J gave up 7 bases, with 9 bases separating them. The CDR3 contains 11 residues. In germline, CDR1 is DFQATT, CDR2 SNEGSKA (reference sequence).

Details on this clonotype: A junction end diverges from the germline sequence, so it may reflect a read error. The rearrangement joins TRBV6-5 to TRBJ2-3; D tentatively reads TRBD1 or TRBD2 (5 bases each). CDR1 is MNHEY and CDR2 is SVGAGI in the germline V gene. The CDR3 is 15 amino acids. The CDR3 DNA is TGTGCCAGCAGTCCCGGGACGGTACGCACAGATACGCGGTATTTT. This gives the protein CASSPGTVRTDTRYF.

This rearrangement joins TRBV24-1 to TRBJ2-2; 7 bases map to TRBD1. Per the germline V gene, CDR1 is KGHDR and CDR2 is SFDVKD. The CDR3 is made up of 16 amino acids. V lost 4 bases and J lost 2; bases outside the gene matches: 6. This CDR3 reads CATSDSTGINTGELFF. CDR3 coding DNA: TGTGCCACCAGTGACTCGACAGGGATTAACACCGGGGAGCTGTTTTTT.

This clonotype appeared many times. V usage is TRBV29-1 and J usage is TRBJ2-1; either TRBD1 or TRBD2 may supply D (6 bases each). Trimming removed 3 bases from V and 6 bases from J, with 12 bases in between. Germline-derived CDR1 and CDR2 are SQVTM and ANQGSEA. This CDR3 contains 13 residues. CDR3 sequence: CSVEARGGNEQFF. The CDR3 region has the DNA TGCAGCGTTGAGGCCAGGGGAGGCAATGAGCAGTTCTTC.

This chain uses TRBV3-1 with TRBJ2-3; 7 bases agree with TRBD1. The CDR3 totals 21 residues. Germline V gene data show CDR1 as LGHDT and CDR2 as YNNKEL (reference sequence). With 1 base clipped from V and 0 bases from J, the junction kept 19 bases outside the gene matches. As DNA, the CDR3 is TGTGCCAGCAGCCAAGCGGGACAGCCTTTTCGAGGAATCGCTAGCACAGATACGCAGTATTTT. It yields the protein CASSQAGQPFRGIASTDTQYF.

This clonotype was detected a few times. J is TRBJ2-2 and V is TRBV7-9; tentative D call: TRBD1 (5 bases). The length of the CDR3 is 14 residues. V lost 3 bases and J 6 bases, leaving 11 bases between the germline ends. Germline values: CDR1 SEHNR, CDR2 FQNEAQ (reference sequence). The CDR3: CASSLTVAAGELFF. CDR3 bases: TGTGCCAGCAGCTTGACAGTGGCGGCCGGGGAGCTGTTTTTT.

There are a few counts of this clonotype. CDR3 residues: CASSGRSKRATEAFF. CDR3 nucleotides: TGTGCCAGCAGCGGTCGGTCGAAACGGGCCACTGAAGCTTTCTTT. The J gene is TRBJ1-1, the V gene TRBV7-2, with D unclear. The germline V gene has CDR1 SGHTA and CDR2 FQGNSA. Trimming removed 5 bases at V and 4 bases at J, with 17 bases between. The CDR3 has 15 residues.

This clonotype appeared many times. This chain connects TRBV20-1 to TRBJ2-1; 8 bases map to TRBD2. J lost 3 bases, V lost 0 bases, and 7 bases had no gene match. Germline V gene sequence: CDR1 DFQATT, CDR2 SNEGSKA (reference sequence). This CDR3 is 16 amino acids long. This chain's CDR3 is CSARDLSGAYYNEQFF. Written as DNA, the CDR3 is TGCAGTGCTAGAGATCTTAGCGGGGCCTACTACAATGAGCAGTTCTTC.

This clonotype came up a few times. This chain joins TRBV12-3 or TRBV12-4 and TRBJ2-3; no clear D gene. This CDR3 region has 12 residues. With 3 bases removed from V and 7 bases from J, the gap between germline ends came to 8 bases. The CDR3 protein is CASSLTHYTQYF. DNA for the CDR3: TGTGCCAGCAGTTTGACACACTATACGCAGTATTTT.

This clonotype has more than one count but fewer than ten. V gene TRBV18 combines with J gene TRBJ2-7, with unresolved D. Germline V lookup: CDR1 KGHSH, CDR2 LQKENI. The CDR3 is made up of 15 amino acids. V was trimmed by 2 bases and J by 0 bases, leaving 11 bases between them. In DNA, the CDR3 is TGTGCCAGCTCACCAGGTGAGGCAGGCTCCTACGAGCAGTACTTC. Its translation is CASSPGEAGSYEQYF.

This chain joins TRBV29-1 and TRBJ2-7, with 14 bases lining up with TRBD2. This CDR3 is 16 amino acids long. V lost 7 bases and J lost 1; bases outside the gene matches: 9. The germline gives CDR1 SQVTM, CDR2 ANQGSEA. The CDR3 nucleotides are TGCAGCGCTATGACTAGCGGGGGGGAAAGGTCCTACGAGCAGTACTTC. This gives the protein CSAMTSGGERSYEQYF.

V is TRBV24-1 and J is TRBJ1-5; D unresolved. Looked up from germline, CDR1 is KGHDR and CDR2 is SFDVKD. V lost 7 bases to trimming and J lost 7 bases, with 13 bases between them. The CDR3 totals 13 residues. CDR3 DNA: TGTGCCACCAGGGGTCAAGGATTCCAGCCCCAGCATTTT. It codes for CATRGQGFQPQHF.

This chain uses TRBV7-2 with TRBJ2-5, with TRBD2 matching 7 bases. The J segment lost 1 base and the V segment lost 2 bases, leaving 7 bases of the junction unmatched. Germline CDR1 SGHTA, CDR2 FQGNSA. The CDR3 length is 16 residues. Here the CDR3 DNA reads TGTGCCAGCAGCTTAAGTCGGGGGGACCCCCAAGAGACCCAGTACTTC. It is translated as CASSLSRGDPQETQYF.

This clonotype was observed a single time. A read error is possible here, since a much larger clone lies one base away. The CDR3 coding sequence is TGTGCCGGCGGCAGGGGCTACGAGCAGTACTTC. This encodes CAGGRGYEQYF. The chain employs TRBV12-3 or TRBV12-4 and TRBJ2-7, with a tentative D call TRBD1 (6 bases). There are 11 residues in the CDR3. V shed 11 bases and J shed 3 bases, with 11 bases lying between them.

To note about this clonotype: This may be a read error, as it is one base from a much larger clone. The rearrangement uses TRBV5-5 and TRBJ2-7, with D tentatively TRBD1 (6 bases). This CDR3 contains 13 residues. Looked up from germline, CDR1 is SGHKS and CDR2 is YYEKEE (reference sequence). Between the trimmed V and J ends, which lost 8 bases and 0 bases, there was a span of 12 bases. In nucleotides, the CDR3 is TGTGCCAGGGGGACACCGAGCTCCTACGAGCAGTACTTC. Translation: CARGTPSSYEQYF. The full variable domain, completed using reference TRBV5-5 and TRBJ2-7, is DAGVTQSPTHLIKTRGQQVTLRCSPISGHKSVSWYQQVLGQGPQFIFQYYEKEERGRGNFPDRFSARQFPNYSSELNVNALLLGDSALYLCARGTPSSYEQYFGPGTRLTVT.

In its sample, this clonotype was seen many times. This chain joins TRBV6-5 and TRBJ2-1; tentatively, D is TRBD1 (6 bases). CDR3 length equals 12 residues. The V gene's germline CDR1 is MNHEY and CDR2 SVGAGI. With 2 bases removed from V and 10 bases from J, the gap between germline ends came to 9 bases. CDR3 region: CASSYRTGEQFF. The DNA for the CDR3 is TGTGCCAGCAGTTACCGAACAGGGGAGCAGTTCTTC.

This clonotype came up many times. CDR3 sequence (DNA): TGTGCCAGCAGTGACCCACAGGGCGGGGTCCAGCCCCAGCATTTT. Encoded protein: CASSDPQGGVQPQHF. The rearrangement uses TRBV6-2 or TRBV6-3 and TRBJ1-5; possibly TRBD1 for D (6 bases). Germline CDR1 and CDR2: MNHEY and SVGEGT. The CDR3 contains 15 residues. V shed 5 bases and J shed 7 bases, with 18 bases lying between them.

For this clonotype: A much larger clone sits a single nucleotide away, making a read error possible. This chain joins TRBV27 and TRBJ2-7, with a weak D call TRBD2 (6 bases). CDR3 length: 13 amino acids. V was trimmed by 0 bases and J by 10 bases, leaving 13 bases between them. CDR1 is MNHEY, CDR2 SMNVEV, per germline (reference sequence). CDR3 sequence reads: CASSLSGRQAQYF. Written as DNA, the CDR3 is TGTGCCAGCAGTTTATCTGGGAGGCAGGCCCAGTACTTC.

A remark on this clonotype: A much bigger clone sits one base away, suggesting this may be a read error. The chain employs TRBV6-2 or TRBV6-3 and TRBJ2-3; tentative D call: TRBD2 (5 bases). CDR1 and CDR2 from the germline V gene are MNHEY and SVGEGT. Between the trimmed V and J ends, which lost 7 bases and 2 bases, there was a span of 13 bases. The CDR3 runs to 14 residues. The CDR3 is CASTDGSFTDTQYF. The CDR3 bases are TGTGCCAGCACCGATGGGAGTTTCACAGATACGCAGTATTTT.

This clonotype showed up many times. The rearrangement joins TRBV9 to TRBJ2-7; D remains unclear. Trimming removed 2 bases at V and 2 bases at J, with 8 bases between. Germline-derived CDR1 and CDR2 are SGDLS and YYNGEE. The CDR3 contains 13 residues. The CDR3 bases are TGTGCCAGCAGCGTTGGCGGAACCTACGAGCAGTACTTC. It translates to CASSVGGTYEQYF. The entire variable domain, with the rest obtained from reference TRBV9 and TRBJ2-7, is as follows: DSGVTQTPKHLITATGQRVTLRCSPRSGDLSVYWYQQSLDQGLQFLIQYYNGEERAKGNILERFSAQQFPDLHSELNLSSLELGDSALYFCASSVGGTYEQYFGPGTRLTVT.